Listed below are T cell receptor beta chains from one sample, sequenced in a study of blood T cell repertoires in COVID-19. TCRdb's copy holds only in-frame clones and misses some; the assay was immunoSEQ multiplex PCR. The sample includes fewer than 20,000 clones, roughly 87% seen only once; the top ten take about a quarter. Sequenced: peripheral blood. Receptors originate from a woman aged 70-85 years with active COVID-19. CDR3s include the opening cysteine and the closing phenylalanine or tryptophan. Fields, in order: V gene, D gene, clone size, J gene, CDR3 DNA, CDR3 protein. The D gene is left open where the match is weak. The listing skips clone size in some rows; elsewhere it reads once, few, many or a size class.

v_gene: TRBV6-5; d_gene: -; abundance: -; j_gene: TRBJ1-5; CDR3nt: TGTGCCAGCAGACCCACAGGGATACAGCCCCAGCATTTT; CDR3aa: CASRPTGIQPQHF
v_gene: TRBV3-1/TRBV3-2; d_gene: TRBD2; abundance: -; j_gene: TRBJ2-3; CDR3nt: TGTGCCAGCAGCTCGGGACTAGAGGCAGATACGCAGTATTTT; CDR3aa: CASSSGLEADTQYF
v_gene: TRBV19; d_gene: TRBD1; abundance: -; j_gene: TRBJ1-5; CDR3nt: TGTGCCAGTAGTATATTAACAGGGGGACATCAGCCCCAGCATTTT; CDR3aa: CASSILTGGHQPQHF
v_gene: TRBV7-2; d_gene: TRBD2; abundance: few; j_gene: TRBJ2-3; CDR3nt: TGTGCCAGCAGCTTAGCGCGGGGGGAGGGAGATACGCAGTATTTT; CDR3aa: CASSLARGEGDTQYF
v_gene: TRBV5-1; d_gene: -; abundance: -; j_gene: TRBJ2-1; CDR3nt: TGCGCCAGCTCTGGGGCCAAAGTGTGGGGCTACAATGAGCAGTTCTTC; CDR3aa: CASSGAKVWGYNEQFF
v_gene: TRBV7-2; d_gene: -; abundance: -; j_gene: TRBJ2-3; CDR3nt: TGTGCCAGCAGCTCCAATCAGGGTCCAGATACGCAGTATTTT; CDR3aa: CASSSNQGPDTQYF
v_gene: TRBV6-6; d_gene: -; abundance: -; j_gene: TRBJ2-1; CDR3nt: TGTGCCAGCAGTTACTCTCGTGAGGGTTATGAGCAGTTCTTC; CDR3aa: CASSYSREGYEQFF
v_gene: TRBV7-2; d_gene: -; abundance: few; j_gene: TRBJ2-1; CDR3nt: TGTGCCAGCAGCTTATCCTTCATGGACTCGCGGCTCTTC; CDR3aa: CASSLSFMDSRLF
v_gene: TRBV28; d_gene: TRBD2; abundance: -; j_gene: TRBJ2-1; CDR3nt: TGTGCCAGCAGTTCCGTCGGCGGGAGTAGCGACAATGAGCAGTTCTTC; CDR3aa: CASSSVGGSSDNEQFF
v_gene: TRBV28; d_gene: TRBD1; abundance: once; j_gene: TRBJ1-1; CDR3nt: TGTGCCAGCAGATCCCTCAGGGGGACGGGTGCTTTCTTT; CDR3aa: CASRSLRGTGAFF
v_gene: TRBV9; d_gene: -; abundance: -; j_gene: TRBJ2-3; CDR3nt: TGTGCCAGCAGCGTAACCGGGAGTTCAGATACGCAGTATTTT; CDR3aa: CASSVTGSSDTQYF
v_gene: TRBV20-1; d_gene: -; abundance: -; j_gene: TRBJ2-7; CDR3nt: TGCAGTGCTAGTTCTGGGGCCGGCGAGCAGTACTTC; CDR3aa: CSASSGAGEQYF
v_gene: TRBV5-6; d_gene: -; abundance: -; j_gene: TRBJ1-2; CDR3nt: TGTGCCAGCAGCTTGGGCGAGGACTATGGCTACACCTTC; CDR3aa: CASSLGEDYGYTF
v_gene: TRBV28; d_gene: -; abundance: -; j_gene: TRBJ1-2; CDR3nt: TGTGCCAGCAACCCCGGGACTAAAACGTCCGGCTACACCTTC; CDR3aa: CASNPGTKTSGYTF
v_gene: TRBV10-3; d_gene: -; abundance: -; j_gene: TRBJ1-1; CDR3nt: TGTGCCATCAGTGAAACAAACACTGAAGCTTTCTTT; CDR3aa: CAISETNTEAFF
v_gene: TRBV27; d_gene: -; abundance: few; j_gene: TRBJ1-2; CDR3nt: TGTGCCAGCAGTTTAGGCTACAGGATGGGCTACACCTTC; CDR3aa: CASSLGYRMGYTF
v_gene: TRBV10-3; d_gene: TRBD1; abundance: -; j_gene: TRBJ1-1; CDR3nt: TGTGCCATCAGTGCCAGTCCGGGACAGGGAGGAAGTGGTGTGAACACTGAAGCTTTCTTT; CDR3aa: CAISASPGQGGSGVNTEAFF
v_gene: TRBV10-3; d_gene: TRBD1; abundance: once; j_gene: TRBJ1-6; CDR3nt: TGTGCCATAGGGACAGGGGTTAATTCACCCCTCCACTTT; CDR3aa: CAIGTGVNSPLHF
v_gene: TRBV5-4; d_gene: -; abundance: -; j_gene: TRBJ2-7; CDR3nt: TGTGCCAGCAGCTTGGGGGCTTCCTACGAGCAGTACTTC; CDR3aa: CASSLGASYEQYF
v_gene: TRBV7-2; d_gene: TRBD1; abundance: -; j_gene: TRBJ1-2; CDR3nt: TGTGCCAGCAGCTCTGGACCCGACAGGGTTTATGGCTACACCTTC; CDR3aa: CASSSGPDRVYGYTF
v_gene: TRBV6-2/TRBV6-3; d_gene: TRBD1; abundance: -; j_gene: TRBJ1-1; CDR3nt: TGTGCCAGCAGCCTGGACAGGGCATCCGCTTTCTTT; CDR3aa: CASSLDRASAFF
v_gene: TRBV7-9; d_gene: TRBD2; abundance: -; j_gene: TRBJ2-3; CDR3nt: TGTGCCAGCAGTCTGGGACTAGGTAGCACAGATACGCAGTATTTT; CDR3aa: CASSLGLGSTDTQYF
v_gene: TRBV5-4; d_gene: TRBD2; abundance: -; j_gene: TRBJ2-1; CDR3nt: TGTGCCACCAGGACTAGCGGGAGTTACAATGAGCAGTTCTTC; CDR3aa: CATRTSGSYNEQFF
v_gene: TRBV15; d_gene: -; abundance: few; j_gene: TRBJ1-1; CDR3nt: TGTGCCACCAGCAAAAGTTACAGGGAGAACACTGAAGCTTTCTTT; CDR3aa: CATSKSYRENTEAFF
v_gene: TRBV7-2; d_gene: -; abundance: -; j_gene: TRBJ1-6; CDR3nt: TGTGCCAGCAGCCAATTGGGAGGGACTGATTCACCCCTCCACTTT; CDR3aa: CASSQLGGTDSPLHF
v_gene: TRBV4-1; d_gene: TRBD2; abundance: -; j_gene: TRBJ2-1; CDR3nt: TGCGCCAGCAGCCAATATGGACTAGCGGGAAACGAGCAGTTCTTC; CDR3aa: CASSQYGLAGNEQFF
v_gene: TRBV29-1; d_gene: TRBD1; abundance: -; j_gene: TRBJ2-7; CDR3nt: TGCAGCGCCGGACAGGGGGCGAGGGAGCAGTACTTC; CDR3aa: CSAGQGAREQYF
v_gene: TRBV4-1; d_gene: -; abundance: large; j_gene: TRBJ2-2; CDR3nt: TGCGCCAGCAGCCAAGTATGGGCGAGCGGACGTACCGGGGAGCTGTTTTTT; CDR3aa: CASSQVWASGRTGELFF
v_gene: TRBV7-9; d_gene: TRBD1; abundance: once; j_gene: TRBJ2-7; CDR3nt: TGTGCCAGCAGCTCGGGACAGCGGCACGAGCAGTACTTC; CDR3aa: CASSSGQRHEQYF
v_gene: TRBV4-1; d_gene: TRBD1; abundance: -; j_gene: TRBJ2-7; CDR3nt: TGCGCCAGCAGCCCGGGACAGGGGGAATTCGACGAGCAGTACTTC; CDR3aa: CASSPGQGEFDEQYF
v_gene: TRBV19; d_gene: -; abundance: -; j_gene: TRBJ2-3; CDR3nt: TGTGCCAGTAGCCCGAAGAGCAGCACAGATACGCAGTATTTT; CDR3aa: CASSPKSSTDTQYF
v_gene: TRBV3-1/TRBV3-2; d_gene: -; abundance: -; j_gene: TRBJ2-7; CDR3nt: TGTGCCAGCAGGCGACAGGCGGGGGACTACGAGCAGTACTTC; CDR3aa: CASRRQAGDYEQYF
v_gene: TRBV7-9; d_gene: TRBD1; abundance: -; j_gene: TRBJ1-1; CDR3nt: TGTGCCAGCACCTTGGGATCGACAGGGCCAGCTTTCTTT; CDR3aa: CASTLGSTGPAFF
v_gene: TRBV18; d_gene: TRBD1; abundance: -; j_gene: TRBJ2-1; CDR3nt: TGTGCCAGCTCTCGACGGACAGGGAGCCATGAGCAGTTCTTC; CDR3aa: CASSRRTGSHEQFF
v_gene: TRBV28; d_gene: -; abundance: -; j_gene: TRBJ1-4; CDR3nt: TGTGCCAGCAGTTTAGGAGGCCCGAAGGAAAAACTGTTTTTT; CDR3aa: CASSLGGPKEKLFF
v_gene: TRBV18; d_gene: TRBD2; abundance: -; j_gene: TRBJ2-1; CDR3nt: TGTGCCAGCTCACCTCTAGCGGGAGGAGGTACAGTGGGGTACAATGAGCAGTTCTTC; CDR3aa: CASSPLAGGGTVGYNEQFF
v_gene: TRBV28; d_gene: TRBD1; abundance: -; j_gene: TRBJ1-1; CDR3nt: TGTGCCAGCAGCCCCAGGGACAGGGGTGCGGCTTTCTTT; CDR3aa: CASSPRDRGAAFF
v_gene: TRBV2; d_gene: TRBD1; abundance: few; j_gene: TRBJ1-5; CDR3nt: TGTGCCAGCAGTGCACAGGGGTTTCATCAGCCCCAGCATTTT; CDR3aa: CASSAQGFHQPQHF
v_gene: TRBV28; d_gene: TRBD2; abundance: -; j_gene: TRBJ2-3; CDR3nt: TGTGCCAGCAGGACTAGCGGGAGAGATACGCAGTATTTT; CDR3aa: CASRTSGRDTQYF
v_gene: TRBV6-2/TRBV6-3; d_gene: TRBD2; abundance: -; j_gene: TRBJ2-1; CDR3nt: TGTGCCAGCAGTTACGGGGACTATAGTGAGCAGTTCTTC; CDR3aa: CASSYGDYSEQFF
v_gene: TRBV4-2; d_gene: -; abundance: -; j_gene: TRBJ2-2; CDR3nt: TGTGCCAGCAGCCAAGATCATAGGACAGCCGGGGAGCTGTTTTTT; CDR3aa: CASSQDHRTAGELFF
v_gene: TRBV2; d_gene: -; abundance: -; j_gene: TRBJ2-7; CDR3nt: TGTGCCAGCGCGGGGACCCTCTACGAGCAGTACTTC; CDR3aa: CASAGTLYEQYF